These 27 T cell receptor beta chains were all obtained from the same sample, sequenced in a study of blood T cell repertoires in COVID-19. Data came from immunoSEQ multiplex PCR; TCRdb stores just in-frame clones and leaves some out. The sample lists fewer than 150,000 clones, just over 75% occurring once. Sequencing was performed on peripheral blood. These receptors were obtained from a human donor in a cohort sampled during active COVID-19.

This clone was seen only a few times. The rearrangement joins TRBV19 to TRBJ2-7; 10 nucleotides match TRBD1. V was clipped by 4 bases and J by 1 base; unmatched bases: 4. CDR1 and CDR2 (germline): LNHDA, SQIVND (reference sequence). The CDR3 totals 15 residues. DNA of the CDR3: TGTGCCAGTAGTAAGACGGGACAGGGGTCCTACGAGCAGTACTTC. It yields the protein CASSKTGQGSYEQYF.

V and J are TRBV2 and TRBJ1-5, with D perhaps matching TRBD1 (6 bases). Germline loops: CDR1 SNHLY, CDR2 FYNNEI. Trimming stripped 5 bases from V and 6 bases from J, with 17 bases between. This CDR3 spans 15 amino acids. DNA for the CDR3: TGTGCCAGCAGTAGGGGGAGTCAAAACACTCAGCCCCAGCATTTT. Translated, it gives CASSRGSQNTQPQHF. The full variable domain, in which reference TRBV2 and TRBJ1-5 provide the parts outside the CDR3, is EPEVTQTPSHQVTQMGQEVILRCVPISNHLYFYWYRQILGQKVEFLVSFYNNEISEKSEIFDDQFSVERPDGSNFTLKIRSTKLEDSAMYFCASSRGSQNTQPQHFGDGTRLSIL.

The chain has TRBV29-1 and TRBJ1-2, with D uncertain. The CDR3 loop spans 15 amino acids. The germline V and J ends were trimmed by 8 bases and 3 bases, with 22 bases remaining between them. The germline CDR1 and CDR2 sequences are SQVTM and ANQGSEA. Written as DNA, the CDR3 is TGCAGCACTCGCGCGGGGAAAGGGAGGGACTATGGCTACACCTTC. It translates to CSTRAGKGRDYGYTF. Drawing the rest from reference TRBV29-1 and TRBJ1-2, the complete variable domain is SAVISQKPSRDICQRGTSLTIQCQVDSQVTMMFWYRQQPGQSLTLIATANQGSEATYESGFVIDKFPISRPNLTFSTLTVSNMSPEDSSIYLCSTRAGKGRDYGYTFGSGTRLTVV.

A single count supports this clone. The chain carries TRBV6-5 and TRBJ1-2; TRBD1 might be the D (6 bases). This CDR3 contains 15 residues. Per the germline V gene, CDR1 is MNHEY and CDR2 is SVGAGI. With 4 bases removed from V and 8 bases from J, the gap between germline ends came to 20 bases. In nucleotides, the CDR3 is TGTGCCAGCAGTTTATCCCTGGGGGCTAGGTTAGGCTACACCTTC. Its protein product is CASSLSLGARLGYTF.

The chain combines TRBV6-5 with TRBJ1-1, with 7 bases lining up with TRBD1. Per the germline V gene, CDR1 is MNHEY and CDR2 is SVGAGI. With V trimmed by 6 bases and J by 4 bases, 11 bases remained unmatched. The CDR3 extends over 15 amino acids. CDR3 coding DNA: TGTGCCAGCAGGCGAACCGGGACAGCGATCACTGAAGCTTTCTTT. Its translation is CASRRTGTAITEAFF.

Note on this clone: One end of the junction fails to match germline, which may point to a read error. The CDR3 coding sequence is TGTGCCAGCAGCCCCCGGACAGTTTCTGGGAACACCATATATTTT. Amino acids: CASSPRTVSGNTIYF. The V gene is TRBV3-1 (or the pseudogene TRBV3-2), the J gene TRBJ1-3, with D tentatively TRBD1 (6 bases). The CDR3 runs 15 residues. CDR1 is LGHDT and CDR2 is YNNKEL in the germline V gene (reference sequence).

V is TRBV4-2 and J is TRBJ2-1, with 7 bases fitting TRBD2. CDR3 length equals 14 residues. Looked up from germline, CDR1 is LGHNA and CDR2 is YNFKEQ. The J segment lost 7 bases and the V segment lost 5 bases, leaving 8 bases of the junction unmatched. The CDR3 DNA reads TGTGCCAGCAGCACGGGGACTAACTGGAATGAGCAGTTCTTC. The encoded protein is CASSTGTNWNEQFF.

A single count supports this clone. The V and J genes are TRBV4-1 and TRBJ1-1; possibly TRBD1 for D (6 bases). The V end lost 0 bases, the J end lost 3 bases, and 14 bases lay between the germline ends. CDR1 is MGHRA, CDR2 YSYEKL, per germline. This CDR3 region has 16 residues. In DNA, the CDR3 is TGCGCCAGCAGCCAAGAAGGGGCAGGGGCGGACACTGAAGCTTTCTTT. Its translation: CASSQEGAGADTEAFF.

V usage is TRBV28 and J usage is TRBJ1-1; 9 bases line up with TRBD1. V lost 2 bases, J lost 8 bases, and 9 bases stayed unmatched. This CDR3 has 15 residues. Germline V gene data show CDR1 as MDHEN and CDR2 as SYDVKM. The CDR3 is CASSLGDRVRVEAFF. Here the CDR3 DNA reads TGTGCCAGCAGTTTAGGGGACAGGGTAAGAGTCGAAGCTTTCTTT. The full variable domain, completed using reference TRBV28 and TRBJ1-1, is DVKVTQSSRYLVKRTGEKVFLECVQDMDHENMFWYRQDPGLGLRLIYFSYDVKMKEKGDIPEGYSVSREKKERFSLILESASTNQTSMYLCASSLGDRVRVEAFFGQGTRLTVV.

This rearrangement joins TRBV29-1 to TRBJ2-7; D is perhaps TRBD1 (5 bases). The V gene lost 3 bases and the J gene lost 0 bases, with 9 bases spanning the gap. CDR3 length: 13 residues. Germline CDR1 is SQVTM and CDR2 is ANQGSEA. The CDR3 DNA reads as TGCAGCGTTGAGAGACAGAGCTCCTACGAGCAGTACTTC. It yields the protein CSVERQSSYEQYF.

The rearrangement links TRBV4-1 to TRBJ1-1, with D possibly TRBD1 on 5 matching bases. Trimming stripped 10 bases from V and 4 bases from J, with 19 bases between. The CDR3 contains 14 residues. In germline, CDR1 is MGHRA, CDR2 YSYEKL. The CDR3 here is CATRGLTVPTEAFF. The CDR3 bases are TGCGCCACTAGAGGATTGACAGTTCCCACTGAAGCTTTCTTT.

The rearrangement uses TRBV4-2 and TRBJ1-6; TRBD1 might be the D (6 bases). The CDR3 is made up of 15 amino acids. The germline V gene encodes CDR1 LGHNA and CDR2 YNFKEQ. V shed 2 bases and J shed 7 bases, with 12 bases lying between them. CDR3 residues: CASSQRGGGNSPLHF. The DNA for the CDR3 is TGTGCCAGCAGCCAACGGGGAGGGGGAAATTCACCCCTCCACTTT.

J is TRBJ1-2 and V is TRBV18; tentative D call: TRBD1 (6 bases). V was pared by 2 bases and J by 0 bases, with 10 bases between. CDR1 KGHSH and CDR2 LQKENI come from the germline V gene. The CDR3 length is 15 residues. CDR3 region: CASSPKGDTNYGYTF. In DNA, the CDR3 is TGTGCCAGCTCACCAAAGGGGGACACTAACTATGGCTACACCTTC.

This chain uses TRBV11-2 with TRBJ2-3, with D perhaps matching TRBD2 (6 bases). Per germline, CDR1 SGHAT and CDR2 FQNNGV. The CDR3 consists of 17 residues. The germline V and J ends were trimmed by 4 bases and 4 bases, with 21 bases remaining between them. The DNA for the CDR3 is TGTGCCAGCAGCTCACGAATCCCCGGGGGATCCCCAGATACGCAGTATTTT. Protein sequence: CASSSRIPGGSPDTQYF.

The genes are TRBV30 and TRBJ2-7, with D tentatively TRBD2 (6 bases). Trimming cost V 5 bases and J 0 bases, with 14 bases left between them. Germline values: CDR1 GTSNPN, CDR2 SVGIG (reference sequence). The CDR3 length is 14 residues. The CDR3 region has the DNA TGTGCCTGGTCCGGCGGGGTTTTCTCCTACGAGCAGTACTTC. Translation gives CAWSGGVFSYEQYF.

J is TRBJ1-4 and V is TRBV12-3 or TRBV12-4, with 8 bases identical to TRBD1. This CDR3 has 13 amino acids. The V gene end was trimmed by 3 bases and the J gene end by 8 bases; junction bases not matched to a gene: 2. CDR3 coding DNA: TGTGCCAGCAGTTTCAGGGGGCAAGAAAAACTGTTTTTT. Its translation is CASSFRGQEKLFF.

The genes are TRBV11-3 and TRBJ2-7; possible D gene TRBD1, 6 bases. This CDR3 spans 14 amino acids. The V gene's germline CDR1 is SGHNT and CDR2 YENEEA. V gave up 5 bases and J gave up 2 bases, with 13 bases separating them. The CDR3 coding sequence is TGTGCCAGCAGCCATGGGGACAATCCCTACGAGCAGTACTTC. Its translation: CASSHGDNPYEQYF.

CDR3 region: CAWSGDRGRRGYTF. CDR3 bases: TGTGCCTGGAGCGGGGACAGGGGGCGGCGTGGCTACACCTTC. The chain employs TRBV30 and TRBJ1-2, with TRBD1 identical over 12 bases. V lost 3 bases, J lost 7 bases, and 6 bases stayed unmatched. Germline V gene sequence: CDR1 GTSNPN, CDR2 SVGIG (reference sequence). The CDR3 totals 14 residues.

The V call is TRBV11-2, the J call TRBJ2-7; no clear D gene. The CDR3 runs to 12 residues. The V end was cut by 0 bases, the J end by 4 bases, with 4 bases between. CDR1 is SGHAT, CDR2 FQNNGV, per germline. As DNA, the CDR3 is TGTGCCAGCAGCTTAGACTATTACGAGCAGTACTTC. Its protein product is CASSLDYYEQYF.

This chain connects TRBV7-8 to TRBJ2-3, with unresolved D. The germline CDR1 and CDR2 sequences are SGHVS and FQNEAQ. The CDR3 loop spans 16 amino acids. V was trimmed by 1 base and J by 1 base, leaving 12 bases between them. The CDR3: CASSLVVPSGTDTQYF. In nucleotides, the CDR3 is TGTGCCAGCAGCTTAGTGGTCCCCTCGGGCACAGATACGCAGTATTTT. The variable domain in full, completed from reference TRBV7-8 and TRBJ2-3, reads GAGVSQSPRYKVAKRGQDVALRCDPISGHVSLFWYQQALGQGPEFLTYFQNEAQLDKSGLPSDRFFAERPEGSVSTLKIQRTQQEDSAVYLCASSLVVPSGTDTQYFGPGTRLTVL.

The table lists this clone with a few counts. The chain couples TRBV27 to TRBJ1-6; D is uncertain. The ends were cut back, 4 bases at V and 5 bases at J, with 6 bases in the middle. The CDR3 extends over 13 amino acids. Per germline, CDR1 MNHEY and CDR2 SMNVEV (reference sequence). The CDR3 sequence: CASSYGNNSPLHF. In DNA form, the CDR3 reads TGTGCCAGCAGTTACGGGAATAATTCACCCCTCCACTTT.

This chain links TRBV6-5 with TRBJ2-4, with TRBD1 matching over 9 bases. The CDR3 consists of 15 residues. V dropped 6 bases and J dropped 4; count of bases not matched to a gene: 7. Germline V gives CDR1 MNHEY, CDR2 SVGAGI. The DNA of the CDR3 is TGTGCCAGCAGGTCAAGGACAGGGGAAAAAAACATTCAGTACTTC. Amino acids: CASRSRTGEKNIQYF.

About this clone itself: One junction end disagrees with the germline gene, perhaps due to a read error. The CDR3 reads CARSHGGGGRPGELFF. For the CDR3, the DNA is TGTGCCCGCAGCCACGGGGGCGGGGGACGTCCCGGGGAGCTGTTTTTT. The chain links TRBV3-1 (or the pseudogene TRBV3-2) to TRBJ2-2; a weak D match, TRBD2 (7 bases). This CDR3 is built from 16 residues. The germline gives CDR1 LGHDT, CDR2 YNNKEL (reference sequence).

The chain employs TRBV7-3 and TRBJ2-7; 8 bases are a match to TRBD1. From germline, CDR1 is SGHTA and CDR2 FQGTGA. The CDR3 length is 15 residues. V dropped 5 bases and J dropped 0; count of bases not matched to a gene: 6. Written as DNA, the CDR3 is TGTGCCAGCAGCCTTGGACAGGGAAGCTCCTACGAGCAGTACTTC. It encodes CASSLGQGSSYEQYF.

The chain uses TRBV3-1 (or the pseudogene TRBV3-2) and TRBJ1-1; weak D call: TRBD1 (5 bases). The CDR3 contains 13 residues. Trimming pared 3 bases from V and 6 bases from J, leaving 11 bases between. Germline CDR1 is LGHDT and CDR2 is YNNKEL (reference sequence). The CDR3 loop is CASSQGGGAEAFF. CDR3 DNA sequence: TGTGCCAGCAGCCAGGGTGGGGGGGCTGAAGCTTTCTTT.

This clone was picked up one time. V and J are TRBV19 and TRBJ1-1; D is possibly TRBD1 (5 bases). The CDR3 extends over 16 amino acids. Between the trimmed V and J ends, which lost 3 bases and 4 bases, there was a span of 18 bases. From germline, CDR1 is LNHDA and CDR2 SQIVND (reference sequence). The CDR3 is CASSIGKSRDFTEAFF. As DNA, the CDR3 is TGTGCCAGTAGTATCGGGAAGAGCAGGGACTTCACTGAAGCTTTCTTT. Complete variable domain (other parts from reference TRBV19 and TRBJ1-1): DGGITQSPKYLFRKEGQNVTLSCEQNLNHDAMYWYRQDPGQGLRLIYYSQIVNDFQKGDIAEGYSVSREKKESFPLTVTSAQKNPTAFYLCASSIGKSRDFTEAFFGQGTRLTVV.

The J gene is TRBJ2-6, the V gene TRBV6-5; D ambiguous. CDR1 is MNHEY, CDR2 SVGAGI, per germline. This CDR3 region has 15 residues. Trimming cost V 2 bases and J 0 bases, with 5 bases left between them. The CDR3 region has the DNA TGTGCCAGCAGTTACGTAAACTCTGGGGCCAACGTCCTGACTTTC. It translates to CASSYVNSGANVLTF.